One and the same sample provided the 10 T cell receptor beta chains below, sequenced in a study of blood T cell repertoires in COVID-19. Profiling relied on immunoSEQ multiplex PCR, and the TCRdb table lists in-frame clones only, not all of them. The sample lists about 320,000 clones, roughly 85% occurring once. Sample: peripheral blood. These receptors came from a human donor in a cohort sampled during active COVID-19.

The chain joins TRBV7-9 to TRBJ2-5; a weak D match, TRBD1 (6 bases). The CDR3 covers 13 residues. Trimming stripped 7 bases from V and 7 bases from J, with 16 bases between. Germline values: CDR1 SEHNR, CDR2 FQNEAQ (reference sequence). The CDR3 DNA reads TGTGCCAGCACCTCACAGGGCCGAGGGACCCAGTACTTC. Amino acids: CASTSQGRGTQYF.

The J gene is TRBJ1-2, the V gene TRBV2, with D perhaps matching TRBD1 (5 bases). CDR3 size: 15 residues. Germline V CDR1 and CDR2: SNHLY, FYNNEI. The V and J ends lost 7 bases and 7 bases respectively, with 22 bases between them. In DNA, the CDR3 is TGTGCCAGCACCCGTCCGCCCGGAGGGGCGCTTGGCTACACCTTC. Translation gives CASTRPPGGALGYTF.

This clone was found a few times. V is TRBV7-2 and J is TRBJ2-5; D gene ambiguous. The germline V and J ends were trimmed by 0 bases and 1 base, with 3 bases remaining between them. The CDR3 has 13 amino acids. Germline assignment: CDR1 SGHTA and CDR2 FQGNSA. The chain's CDR3 is CASSLAAQETQYF. The CDR3 DNA reads as TGTGCCAGCAGCTTAGCGGCCCAAGAGACCCAGTACTTC.

The chain couples TRBV14 to TRBJ1-2, with TRBD1 matching over 9 bases. This CDR3 is built from 14 residues. Trimming removed 2 bases from V and 4 bases from J; junction bases left unmatched: 2. Germline V gene data show CDR1 as SGHDN and CDR2 as FVKESK. The CDR3 loop reads CASSQNRGLYGYTF. CDR3 coding DNA: TGTGCCAGCAGCCAAAACAGGGGGCTCTATGGCTACACCTTC.

The V gene is TRBV20-1, the J gene TRBJ1-2; TRBD1 aligns across 7 bases. V gave up 3 bases and J gave up 3 bases; unmatched junction bases: 4. CDR1 DFQATT and CDR2 SNEGSKA come from the germline V gene (reference sequence). The CDR3 extends over 13 amino acids. In DNA, the CDR3 is TGCAGTGCTAGTGACAGGGAGGACTATGGCTACACCTTC. Its translation is CSASDREDYGYTF.

The DNA for the CDR3 is TGTGCCAGCAGGAGCCGGGACAGGGGGCCTGTGCAGTACTTC. Translating it yields CASRSRDRGPVQYF. J is TRBJ2-7 and V is TRBV2, with TRBD1 identical over 12 bases. Germline lookup yields CDR1 SNHLY and CDR2 FYNNEI. The CDR3 is 14 residues long. The trim removed 6 bases at V and 9 bases at J, leaving 9 bases unmatched.

Concerning this clone: Other DNA sequences from this sample encode an identical CDR3 as well. The chain carries TRBV19 and TRBJ1-5, with unresolved D. V lost 0 bases to trimming and J lost 6 bases, with 6 bases between them. This CDR3 is built from 13 residues. In germline, CDR1 is LNHDA, CDR2 SQIVND (reference sequence). The CDR3 loop reads CASSIDRVQPQHF. CDR3 DNA sequence: TGTGCCAGTAGTATAGATCGAGTTCAGCCCCAGCATTTT.

V is TRBV19 and J is TRBJ2-2, with D possibly TRBD1 on 6 matching bases. The V end was cut by 6 bases, the J end by 1 base, with 9 bases between. This CDR3 has 14 residues. From germline, CDR1 is LNHDA and CDR2 SQIVND (reference sequence). The CDR3: CASSWTENTGELFF. CDR3 sequence (DNA): TGTGCCAGTAGCTGGACAGAGAACACCGGGGAGCTGTTTTTT.

This chain uses TRBV30 with TRBJ2-7; 10 nucleotides line up with TRBD1. This CDR3 has 13 residues. V lost 1 base, J lost 6 bases, and 3 bases stayed unmatched. The germline V gene has CDR1 GTSNPN and CDR2 SVGIG (reference sequence). DNA of the CDR3: TGTGCCTGGAGTGGACAGGGGGCTGGCGAGCAGTACTTC. This translates into CAWSGQGAGEQYF.

The chain combines TRBV7-2 with TRBJ2-3, with 9 nucleotides matching TRBD2. This CDR3 contains 15 residues. The germline CDR1 and CDR2 sequences are SGHTA and FQGNSA. After removal of 5 bases from V and 3 bases from J, the junction contained 6 bases not matched to a gene. DNA for the CDR3: TGTGCCAGCAGCCCGCGACTAGCGGATACAGATACGCAGTATTTT. This encodes CASSPRLADTDTQYF.